This entry lists 27 T cell receptor beta chains sequenced from one sample in a study of naive and memory T cell subsets. Both TRBC1 and TRBC2 were covered by a beta constant-region primer of two equimolar oligonucleotides. Ligated cDNA was amplified by four rounds of PCR with nested alpha and beta constant-region primers and SP2. TCRdb processed the UMI-ligation and nested PCR reads anew with MiXCR; each CDR3 protein has one entry. Of some 83,000 distinct CDR3 sequences listed, about 10% are singletons. The specimen was naive CD8+ T cells from blood. Every receptor here comes from a human donor in good health.

This clonotype appeared a few times. The V and J genes are TRBV5-1 and TRBJ2-7; 8 bases match TRBD1. V lost 0 bases to trimming and J lost 5 bases; unmatched junction nucleotides: 4. Germline CDR1 and CDR2: SGHRS and YFSETQ. The CDR3 is 14 amino acids. The CDR3 coding sequence is TGCGCCAGCAGCTTGGGACAGGGGTTGAACGAGCAGTACTTC. Translating gives CASSLGQGLNEQYF.

This clonotype came up many times. The rearrangement uses TRBV6-1 and TRBJ2-3; D is unresolved. The CDR3 covers 16 residues. V was cut by 3 bases and J by 2 bases, with 15 bases left in between. Germline V gene lookup returns CDR1 MNHNS and CDR2 SASEGT. In nucleotides, the CDR3 is TGTGCCAGCAGTGAGAGGCGAGGTCAATCCACAGATACGCAGTATTTT. Encoded protein: CASSERRGQSTDTQYF.

This clonotype was counted many times. J is TRBJ2-5 and V is TRBV2, with D maybe TRBD2 (6 bases). V shed 0 bases and J shed 0 bases, with 14 bases lying between them. The CDR3 is 17 amino acids. CDR1 is SNHLY and CDR2 is FYNNEI in the germline V gene. The CDR3 nucleotides are TGTGCCAGCAGTGAAGCTGTGGCTAGCGAGTACCAAGAGACCCAGTACTTC. Translated: CASSEAVASEYQETQYF.

This clonotype was recorded a few times. V and J are TRBV6-5 and TRBJ1-1; 7 bases are a match to TRBD1. CDR1 and CDR2 (germline): MNHEY, SVGAGI. The CDR3 length is 12 residues. The trim removed 6 bases at V and 6 bases at J, leaving 4 bases unmatched. The CDR3 sequence: CASSSGGPEAFF. CDR3 in DNA: TGTGCCAGCAGCTCAGGGGGGCCTGAAGCTTTCTTT.

This clonotype has at least ten counts. The chain couples TRBV29-1 to TRBJ2-7; D gene uncertain. CDR3 length equals 14 residues. Trimming stripped 4 bases from V and 1 base from J, with 14 bases between. Germline V gene lookup returns CDR1 SQVTM and CDR2 ANQGSEA. CDR3 in amino acids: CSVARLTESYEQYF. The CDR3 bases are TGCAGCGTTGCTCGTCTAACGGAATCCTACGAGCAGTACTTC.

Only a few counts were recorded for this clonotype. V usage is TRBV12-3 or TRBV12-4 and J usage is TRBJ1-4; TRBD1 is a possible D gene (5 bases). The CDR3 covers 15 residues. Trimming took 2 bases from V and 8 from J, leaving 15 bases between them. CDR3 sequence: CASSLISGVDEKLFF. The CDR3 DNA reads TGTGCCAGCAGTTTAATTTCGGGGGTTGACGAAAAACTGTTTTTT.

This clonotype was picked up many times. This rearrangement joins TRBV7-6 to TRBJ2-1; a weak D match, TRBD1 (6 bases). The germline V and J ends were trimmed by 8 bases and 3 bases, with 8 bases remaining between them. The CDR3 is made up of 12 amino acids. Germline values: CDR1 SGHVS, CDR2 FNYEAQ. CDR3 region: CASVGGYNEQFF. CDR3 coding DNA: TGTGCCAGCGTAGGGGGCTACAATGAGCAGTTCTTC.

Only a few counts were recorded for this clonotype. The chain recombines TRBV9 with TRBJ2-1, with a tentative D call TRBD2 (6 bases). V lost 3 bases and J lost 6, with 16 bases in between. CDR1 and CDR2 from the germline V gene are SGDLS and YYNGEE. The CDR3 covers 15 residues. CDR3 nucleotide sequence: TGTGCCAGCAGCGACCCCCCGGGACTCGGCAATGAGCAGTTCTTC. It yields the protein CASSDPPGLGNEQFF. Filled out from reference TRBV9 and TRBJ2-1, the complete variable domain reads DSGVTQTPKHLITATGQRVTLRCSPRSGDLSVYWYQQSLDQGLQFLIQYYNGEERAKGNILERFSAQQFPDLHSELNLSSLELGDSALYFCASSDPPGLGNEQFFGPGTRLTVL.

This clonotype was found a few times. This chain joins TRBV5-6 and TRBJ2-7, with 11 nucleotides matching TRBD1. V lost 4 bases to trimming and J lost 7 bases; unmatched junction nucleotides: 7. This CDR3 comprises 14 residues. Germline V lookup: CDR1 SGHDT, CDR2 YYEEEE. This CDR3 reads CASSHGQGAREQYF. The CDR3 DNA sequence: TGTGCCAGCAGCCACGGACAGGGGGCGCGAGAGCAGTACTTC.

This clonotype has at least ten counts. The CDR3 is CASSLRGGAGANVLTF. In DNA, the CDR3 is TGTGCCAGCAGCTTACGAGGGGGCGCCGGGGCCAACGTCCTGACTTTC. The V call is TRBV7-2, the J call TRBJ2-6; TRBD1 agrees at 7 bases. The CDR3 length is 16 residues. V trimming: 2 bases; J trimming: 4 bases; junction bases outside the gene matches: 5. Germline lookup yields CDR1 SGHTA and CDR2 FQGNSA.

This clonotype was counted at least ten times. The V and J genes are TRBV27 and TRBJ2-3, with 7 nucleotides matching TRBD1. Germline CDR1 and CDR2: MNHEY and SMNVEV (reference sequence). This CDR3 has 15 amino acids. V gave up 5 bases and J gave up 0 bases; unmatched junction bases: 5. The CDR3 loop is CASSHTGDSTDTQYF. As DNA, the CDR3 is TGTGCCAGCAGTCATACAGGGGACAGCACAGATACGCAGTATTTT.

The chain couples TRBV5-1 to TRBJ2-7; 7 positions match TRBD2. The germline V gene has CDR1 SGHRS and CDR2 YFSETQ. The trim removed 0 bases at V and 2 bases at J, leaving 5 bases unmatched. The CDR3 spans 15 residues. The CDR3 loop is CASSLASSGTYEQYF. The CDR3 region has the DNA TGCGCCAGCAGCTTGGCCTCCAGCGGGACCTACGAGCAGTACTTC.

This clonotype was recorded at least ten times. This chain links TRBV4-1 with TRBJ2-5; 8 bases map to TRBD2. Germline assignment: CDR1 MGHRA and CDR2 YSYEKL. V lost 3 bases and J lost 1; bases outside the gene matches: 10. The CDR3 is 17 residues long. The CDR3 region has the DNA TGCGCCAGCAGCCACCCAATAGCGGGATCCCCCCAAGAGACCCAGTACTTC. It codes for CASSHPIAGSPQETQYF.

This clonotype was counted only a few times. The chain's CDR3 is CASSLLQERNNSPLHF. The CDR3 DNA reads TGTGCCAGCAGCTTACTACAGGAGAGAAATAATTCACCCCTCCACTTT. The chain couples TRBV13 to TRBJ1-6; TRBD1 is a possible D gene (5 bases). The germline V gene has CDR1 PRHDT and CDR2 FYEKMQ (reference sequence). CDR3 length: 16 residues. V shed 2 bases and J shed 5 bases, with 13 bases lying between them.

There are many counts of this clonotype. The chain uses TRBV30 and TRBJ2-1; D ambiguous. With 1 base removed from V and 6 bases from J, the gap between germline ends came to 7 bases. Germline values: CDR1 GTSNPN, CDR2 SVGIG (reference sequence). There are 12 residues in the CDR3. CDR3 residues: CAWSGAFNEQFF. CDR3 bases: TGTGCCTGGAGTGGGGCCTTCAATGAGCAGTTCTTC.

The sample holds a few counts of this clonotype. The J gene is TRBJ1-1, the V gene TRBV28, with 7 bases identical to TRBD1. After removal of 8 bases from V and 6 bases from J, the junction contained 6 bases not matched to a gene. The CDR3 has 12 residues. Germline CDR1 reads MDHEN; CDR2 reads SYDVKM. The CDR3 spells CASQQGQSEAFF. In nucleotides, the CDR3 is TGTGCCAGCCAACAGGGGCAATCTGAAGCTTTCTTT.

This clonotype was picked up a small number of times. The genes are TRBV4-1 and TRBJ1-4; D uncertain. V was pared by 3 bases and J by 8 bases, with 1 base between. Germline CDR1 is MGHRA and CDR2 is YSYEKL. CDR3 length equals 10 residues. The CDR3 sequence: CASSQEKLFF. CDR3 in DNA: TGCGCCAGCAGCCAGGAAAAACTGTTTTTT.

This clonotype was counted at least ten times. The chain uses TRBV6-5 and TRBJ1-1; 9 positions agree with TRBD1. The ends lost 3 bases at V and 5 bases at J; junction bases unmatched: 1. The CDR3 covers 13 residues. Germline loops: CDR1 MNHEY, CDR2 SVGAGI. The CDR3 DNA reads TGTGCCAGCAGTTATGGACAGGGGACTGAAGCTTTCTTT. Translation: CASSYGQGTEAFF.

This clonotype has a count of ten or more. This chain connects TRBV29-1 to TRBJ2-2; D is uncertain. This CDR3 contains 11 residues. The V and J ends lost 5 bases and 3 bases respectively, with 4 bases between them. Germline values: CDR1 SQVTM, CDR2 ANQGSEA. The DNA of the CDR3 is TGCAGCGTTTTAGACACCGGGGAGCTGTTTTTT. Protein sequence: CSVLDTGELFF.

This clonotype appeared many times. The CDR3 region has the DNA TGCAGCGTCTGGACTAGCGGGAGCTCTAGCTCCTACAATGAGCAGTTCTTC. Protein: CSVWTSGSSSSYNEQFF. The chain carries TRBV29-1 and TRBJ2-1, with 13 bases matching TRBD2. V shed 6 bases, J shed 0 bases, and the junction held 8 bases outside the gene matches. This CDR3 is 17 amino acids long. Per the germline V gene, CDR1 is SQVTM and CDR2 is ANQGSEA.

The gene calls are TRBV20-1 and TRBJ1-4; D call uncertain. V was cut by 5 bases and J by 11 bases, with 12 bases left in between. The germline V gene encodes CDR1 DFQATT and CDR2 SNEGSKA (reference sequence). The CDR3 has 11 amino acids. The CDR3 loop reads CSAGLGGKLFF. The CDR3 DNA is TGCAGTGCTGGCCTGGGAGGGAAACTGTTTTTT.

This clonotype occurred a few times. This chain links TRBV9 with TRBJ2-2; D is unclear. CDR3 length: 15 residues. The germline CDR1 and CDR2 sequences are SGDLS and YYNGEE. Trimming pared 0 bases from V and 5 bases from J, leaving 11 bases between. The CDR3 DNA sequence: TGTGCCAGCAGCGTAGCGAATCCCCCAACCGGGGAGCTGTTTTTT. It translates to CASSVANPPTGELFF. The complete variable domain, with remaining parts taken from reference TRBV9 and TRBJ2-2, reads DSGVTQTPKHLITATGQRVTLRCSPRSGDLSVYWYQQSLDQGLQFLIQYYNGEERAKGNILERFSAQQFPDLHSELNLSSLELGDSALYFCASSVANPPTGELFFGEGSRLTVL.

This clonotype was picked up a small number of times. V and J are TRBV6-2 or TRBV6-3 and TRBJ2-3; no reliable D call. Per the germline V gene, CDR1 is MNHEY and CDR2 is SVGEGT. The CDR3 runs to 14 residues. V lost 4 bases to trimming and J lost 4 bases, with 12 bases between them. The CDR3 coding sequence is TGTGCCAGCAGTTCCGACCGGCGGTCAGATACGCAGTATTTT. It yields the protein CASSSDRRSDTQYF.

The rearrangement links TRBV25-1 to TRBJ2-3, with TRBD2 identical over 12 bases. This CDR3 contains 15 residues. Germline loops: CDR1 MGHDK, CDR2 SYGVNS. J lost 4 bases, V lost 5 bases, and 4 bases had no gene match. The CDR3 DNA reads TGTGCCAGCAGTTCTAGCGGGAGGGCCCCAGATACGCAGTATTTT. Protein: CASSSSGRAPDTQYF.

This clonotype was detected many times. V and J are TRBV29-1 and TRBJ2-1; D is uncertain. CDR3 length equals 14 residues. V shed 5 bases and J shed 0 bases, with 11 bases lying between them. The germline V gene has CDR1 SQVTM and CDR2 ANQGSEA. This chain's CDR3 is CSVLAGSSYNEQFF. For the CDR3, the DNA is TGCAGCGTTTTAGCAGGAAGCTCCTACAATGAGCAGTTCTTC.

The chain uses TRBV12-3 or TRBV12-4 and TRBJ2-1; 14 bases align to TRBD2. V gave up 6 bases and J gave up 4 bases; unmatched junction bases: 8. The CDR3 sequence is 17 residues long. CDR3 sequence (DNA): TGTGCCAGCAGGACTAGACTAGCGGGAGGGACGTACAATGAGCAGTTCTTC. Protein sequence: CASRTRLAGGTYNEQFF.

By frequency in the sample, this clonotype is medium-sized (0.01 to 0.1%). J is TRBJ2-7 and V is TRBV5-8, with no clear D. V lost 4 bases to trimming and J lost 3 bases, with 14 bases between them. The CDR3 consists of 14 residues. Germline V lookup: CDR1 SGHTS, CDR2 YDEGEE. The CDR3 loop is CASSPPTEIYEQYF. The CDR3 coding sequence is TGTGCCAGCAGCCCCCCCACAGAGATCTACGAGCAGTACTTC.